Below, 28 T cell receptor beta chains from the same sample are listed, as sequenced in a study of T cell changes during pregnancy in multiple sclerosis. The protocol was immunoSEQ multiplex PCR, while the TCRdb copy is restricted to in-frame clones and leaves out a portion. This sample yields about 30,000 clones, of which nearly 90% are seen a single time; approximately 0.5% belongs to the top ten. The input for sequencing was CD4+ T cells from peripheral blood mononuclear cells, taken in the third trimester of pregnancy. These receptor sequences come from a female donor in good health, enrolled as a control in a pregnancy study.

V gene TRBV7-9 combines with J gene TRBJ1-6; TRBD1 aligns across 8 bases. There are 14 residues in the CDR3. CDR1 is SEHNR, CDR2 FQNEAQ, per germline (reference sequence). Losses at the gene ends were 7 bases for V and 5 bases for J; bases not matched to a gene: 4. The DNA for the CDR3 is TGTGCCAGCACCGGACAGGGAGATAATTCACCCCTCCACTTT. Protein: CASTGQGDNSPLHF.

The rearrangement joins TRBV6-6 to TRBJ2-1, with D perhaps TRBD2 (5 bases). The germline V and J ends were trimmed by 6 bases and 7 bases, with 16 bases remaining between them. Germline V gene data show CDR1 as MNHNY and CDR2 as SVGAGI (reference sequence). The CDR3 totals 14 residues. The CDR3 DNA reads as TGTGCCAGCAGCCGCGGACTTTTGCAGAATGAGCAGTTCTTC. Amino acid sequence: CASSRGLLQNEQFF.

The DNA of the CDR3 is TGTGCCTCTCATGGAGGATATGGGGGCTACACCTTC. Amino acid sequence: CASHGGYGGYTF. The chain carries TRBV2 and TRBJ1-2; the D is unclear. V lost 11 bases to trimming and J lost 8 bases, with 18 bases between them. Germline V gene sequence: CDR1 SNHLY, CDR2 FYNNEI. This CDR3 is 12 amino acids long.

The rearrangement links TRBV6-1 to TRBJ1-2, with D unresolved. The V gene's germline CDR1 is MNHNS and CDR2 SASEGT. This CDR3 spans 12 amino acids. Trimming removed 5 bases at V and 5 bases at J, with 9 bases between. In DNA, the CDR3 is TGTGCCAGCAGTCCGGGGAATTATGGCTACACCTTC. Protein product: CASSPGNYGYTF.

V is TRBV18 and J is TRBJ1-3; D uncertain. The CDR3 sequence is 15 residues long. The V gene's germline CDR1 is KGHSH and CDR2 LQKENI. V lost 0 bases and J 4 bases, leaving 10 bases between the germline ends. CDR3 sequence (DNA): TGTGCCAGCTCACCACCCGGTCTATCCGGAAACACCATATATTTT. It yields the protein CASSPPGLSGNTIYF.

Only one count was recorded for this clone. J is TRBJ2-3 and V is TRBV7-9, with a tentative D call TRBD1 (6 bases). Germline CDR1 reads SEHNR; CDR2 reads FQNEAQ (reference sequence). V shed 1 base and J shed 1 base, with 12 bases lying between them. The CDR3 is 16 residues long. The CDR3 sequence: CASSLDVGAGTDTQYF. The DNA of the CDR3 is TGTGCCAGCAGCTTAGACGTGGGGGCTGGCACAGATACGCAGTATTTT.

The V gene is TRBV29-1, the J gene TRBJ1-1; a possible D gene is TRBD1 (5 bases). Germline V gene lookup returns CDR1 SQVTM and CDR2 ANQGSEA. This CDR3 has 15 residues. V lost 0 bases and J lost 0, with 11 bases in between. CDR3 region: CSVEDPRGLNTEAFF. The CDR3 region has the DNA TGCAGCGTTGAAGATCCACGGGGGTTGAACACTGAAGCTTTCTTT.

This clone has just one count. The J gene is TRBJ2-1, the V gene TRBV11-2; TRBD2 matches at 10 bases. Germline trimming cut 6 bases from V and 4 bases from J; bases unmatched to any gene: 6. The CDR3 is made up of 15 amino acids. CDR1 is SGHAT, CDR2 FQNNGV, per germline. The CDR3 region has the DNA TGTGCCAGCAGACTAGCGGGACGTTGGTACAATGAGCAGTTCTTC. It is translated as CASRLAGRWYNEQFF.

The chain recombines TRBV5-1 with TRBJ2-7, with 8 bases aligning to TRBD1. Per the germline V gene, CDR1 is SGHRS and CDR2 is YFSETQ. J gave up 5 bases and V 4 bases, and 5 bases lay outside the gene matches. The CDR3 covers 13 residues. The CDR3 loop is CASSVDRVHEQYF. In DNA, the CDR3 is TGCGCCAGCAGCGTGGACAGGGTGCACGAGCAGTACTTC.

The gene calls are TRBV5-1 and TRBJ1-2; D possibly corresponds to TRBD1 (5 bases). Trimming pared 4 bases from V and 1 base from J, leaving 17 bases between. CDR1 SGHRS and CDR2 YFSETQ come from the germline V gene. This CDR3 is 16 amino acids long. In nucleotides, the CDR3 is TGCGCCAGCAGCCCCCAAGGACAAGCCGATAACTATGGCTACACCTTC. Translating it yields CASSPQGQADNYGYTF.

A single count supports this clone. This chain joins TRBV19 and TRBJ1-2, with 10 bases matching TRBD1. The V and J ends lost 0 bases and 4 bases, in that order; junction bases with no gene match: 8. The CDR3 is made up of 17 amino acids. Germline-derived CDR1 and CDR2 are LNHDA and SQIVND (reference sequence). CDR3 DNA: TGTGCCAGTAGTATAGAGGGGGACAGGGGTTCAACCTATGGCTACACCTTC. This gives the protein CASSIEGDRGSTYGYTF.

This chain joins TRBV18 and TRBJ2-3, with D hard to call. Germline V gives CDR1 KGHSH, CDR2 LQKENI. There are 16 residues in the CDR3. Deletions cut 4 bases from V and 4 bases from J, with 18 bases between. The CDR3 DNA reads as TGTGCCAGCTCACTAGTGGTGTCGCCCACCGCAGATACGCAGTATTTT. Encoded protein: CASSLVVSPTADTQYF. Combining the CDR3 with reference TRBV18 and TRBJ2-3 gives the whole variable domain NAGVMQNPRHLVRRRGQEARLRCSPMKGHSHVYWYRQLPEEGLKFMVYLQKENIIDESGMPKERFSAEFPKEGPSILRIQQVVRGDSAAYFCASSLVVSPTADTQYFGPGTRLTVL.

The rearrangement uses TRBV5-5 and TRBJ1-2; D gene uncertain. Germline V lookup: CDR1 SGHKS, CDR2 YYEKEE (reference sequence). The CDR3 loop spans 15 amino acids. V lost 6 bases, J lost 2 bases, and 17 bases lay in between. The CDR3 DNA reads TGTGCCAGCAAATTAGAAACCGGGAACAACTATGGCTACACCTTC. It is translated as CASKLETGNNYGYTF.

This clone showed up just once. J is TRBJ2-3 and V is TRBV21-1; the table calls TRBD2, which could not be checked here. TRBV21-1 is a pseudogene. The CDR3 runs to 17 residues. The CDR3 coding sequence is TGTGCCAGCAGCAAAGTAACGGGGGGCGTTCCGACAGATACGCAGTATTTT. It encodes CASSKVTGGVPTDTQYF.

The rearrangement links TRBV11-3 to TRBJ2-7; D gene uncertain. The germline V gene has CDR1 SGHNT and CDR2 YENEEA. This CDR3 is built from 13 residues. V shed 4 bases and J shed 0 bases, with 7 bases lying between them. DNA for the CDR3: TGTGCCAGCAGCTACAGAACCTCCTACGAGCAGTACTTC. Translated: CASSYRTSYEQYF.

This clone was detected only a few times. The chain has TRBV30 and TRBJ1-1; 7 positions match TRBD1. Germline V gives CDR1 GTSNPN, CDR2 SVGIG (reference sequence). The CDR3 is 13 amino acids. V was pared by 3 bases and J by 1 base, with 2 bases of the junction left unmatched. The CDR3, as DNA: TGTGCCTGGAGGAGACAGGGGAACACTGAAGCTTTCTTT. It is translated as CAWRRQGNTEAFF.

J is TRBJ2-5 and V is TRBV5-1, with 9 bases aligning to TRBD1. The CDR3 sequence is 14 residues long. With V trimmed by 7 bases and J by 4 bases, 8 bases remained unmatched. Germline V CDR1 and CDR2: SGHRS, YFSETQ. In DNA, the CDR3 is TGCGCCAGCCCGGGGTACAGGGGGCCAGAGACCCAGTACTTC. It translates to CASPGYRGPETQYF.

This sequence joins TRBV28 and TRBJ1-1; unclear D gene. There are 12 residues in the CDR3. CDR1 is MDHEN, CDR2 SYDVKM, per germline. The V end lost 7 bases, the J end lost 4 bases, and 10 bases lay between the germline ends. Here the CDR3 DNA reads TGTGCCAGCACCGGAGGGCTCACTGAAGCTTTCTTT. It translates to CASTGGLTEAFF.

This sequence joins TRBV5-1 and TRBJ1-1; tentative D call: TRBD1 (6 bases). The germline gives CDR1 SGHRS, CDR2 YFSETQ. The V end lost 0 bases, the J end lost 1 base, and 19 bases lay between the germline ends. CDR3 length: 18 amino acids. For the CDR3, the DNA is TGCGCCAGCAGCTTGGAGGACAGCGCACTTTGGGAGAACACTGAAGCTTTCTTT. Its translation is CASSLEDSALWENTEAFF.

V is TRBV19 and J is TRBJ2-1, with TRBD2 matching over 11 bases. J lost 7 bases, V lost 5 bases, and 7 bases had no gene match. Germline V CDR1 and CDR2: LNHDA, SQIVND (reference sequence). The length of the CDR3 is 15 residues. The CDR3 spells CASSPGLAVSNEQFF. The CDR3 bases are TGTGCCAGTAGTCCGGGACTAGCGGTCTCGAATGAGCAGTTCTTC.

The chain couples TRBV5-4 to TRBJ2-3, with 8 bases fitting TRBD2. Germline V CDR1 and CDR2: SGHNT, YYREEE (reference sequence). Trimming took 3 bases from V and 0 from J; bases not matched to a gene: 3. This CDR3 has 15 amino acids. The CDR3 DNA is TGTGCCAGCAGCTCGAGCGGGGGTAGCACAGATACGCAGTATTTT. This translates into CASSSSGGSTDTQYF.

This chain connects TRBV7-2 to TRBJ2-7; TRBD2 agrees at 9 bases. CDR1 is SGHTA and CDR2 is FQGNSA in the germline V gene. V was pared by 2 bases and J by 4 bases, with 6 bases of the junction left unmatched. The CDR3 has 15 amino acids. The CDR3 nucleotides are TGTGCCAGCAGCTTACGACTAGCGGAGGGTTACGAGCAGTACTTC. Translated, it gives CASSLRLAEGYEQYF.

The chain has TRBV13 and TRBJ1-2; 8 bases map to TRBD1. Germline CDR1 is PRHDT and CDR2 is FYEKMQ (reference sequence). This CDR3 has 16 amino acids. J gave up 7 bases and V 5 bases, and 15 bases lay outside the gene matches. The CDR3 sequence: CASSPQGMTTGGGYTF. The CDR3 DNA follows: TGTGCCAGCAGCCCACAGGGAATGACAACAGGGGGTGGCTACACCTTC.

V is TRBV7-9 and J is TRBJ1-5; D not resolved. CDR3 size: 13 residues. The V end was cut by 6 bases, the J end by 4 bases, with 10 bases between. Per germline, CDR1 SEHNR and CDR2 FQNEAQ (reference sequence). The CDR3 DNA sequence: TGTGCCAGCAGGCTAGGAGAAAATCAGCCCCAGCATTTT. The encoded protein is CASRLGENQPQHF.

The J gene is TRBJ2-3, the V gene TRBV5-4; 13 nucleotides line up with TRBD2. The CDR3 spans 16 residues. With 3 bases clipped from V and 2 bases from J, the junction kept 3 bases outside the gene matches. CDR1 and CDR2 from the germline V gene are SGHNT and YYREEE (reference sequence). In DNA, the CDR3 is TGTGCCAGCAGCTCGGGACTAGCGGGGCACACAGATACGCAGTATTTT. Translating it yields CASSSGLAGHTDTQYF.

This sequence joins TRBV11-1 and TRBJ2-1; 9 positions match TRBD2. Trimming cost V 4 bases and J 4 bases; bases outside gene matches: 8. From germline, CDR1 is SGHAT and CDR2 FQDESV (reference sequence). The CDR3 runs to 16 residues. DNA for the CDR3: TGTGCCAGCAGCTCGACAACTAGCGGGTTATACAATGAGCAGTTCTTC. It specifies CASSSTTSGLYNEQFF.

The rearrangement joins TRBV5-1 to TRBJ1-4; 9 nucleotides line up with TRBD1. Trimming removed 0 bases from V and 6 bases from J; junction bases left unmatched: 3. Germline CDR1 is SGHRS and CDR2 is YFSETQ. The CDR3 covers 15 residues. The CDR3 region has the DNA TGCGCCAGCAGCTTGGCCGGACAGGGGTATGAAAAACTGTTTTTT. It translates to CASSLAGQGYEKLFF.

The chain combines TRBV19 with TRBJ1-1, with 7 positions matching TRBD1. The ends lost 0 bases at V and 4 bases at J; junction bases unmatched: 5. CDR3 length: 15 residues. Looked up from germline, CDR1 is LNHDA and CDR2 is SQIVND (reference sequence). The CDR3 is CASSIDHQGGTEAFF. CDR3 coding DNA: TGTGCCAGTAGTATAGATCATCAGGGGGGCACTGAAGCTTTCTTT.